Sequencing of this TCR beta chain was carried out in a study of shared clonotypes between healthy human individuals. Only a few counts were recorded for this clone. Trimming removed 2 bases from V and 7 bases from J; junction bases left unmatched: 4. The CDR3 loop spans 14 amino acids. Per germline, CDR1 SEHNR and CDR2 FQNEAQ (reference sequence). Assay used: immunoSEQ multiplex PCR; TCRdb lists only in-frame clones, some missing. The sample holds over a million clones; over 95% are singletons and the top ten take approximately 1%. The TCR comes from a man aged 25 to 40 in good health. The genes are TRBV7-9 and TRBJ2-4; 8 bases map to TRBD1. The sample taken for sequencing was naive CD4+ T cells sorted from blood. The subset denotes: CD45RA+ positively selected. CDR3 sequence (DNA): TGTGCCAGCAGCTTACGGACAGGGAAGAACATTCAGTACTTC. This translates into CASSLRTGKNIQYF.